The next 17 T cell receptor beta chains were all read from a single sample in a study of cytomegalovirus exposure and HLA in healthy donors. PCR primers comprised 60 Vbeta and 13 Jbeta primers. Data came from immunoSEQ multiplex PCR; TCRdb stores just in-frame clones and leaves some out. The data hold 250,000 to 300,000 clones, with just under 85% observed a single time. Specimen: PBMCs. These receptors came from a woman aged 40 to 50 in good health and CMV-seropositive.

The DNA of the CDR3 is TGCGCCAGCAGCCCTCAACTAGCGCAGACCTACAATGAGCAGTTCTTC. The encoded protein is CASSPQLAQTYNEQFF. The rearrangement uses TRBV4-3 and TRBJ2-1; 7 nucleotides align to TRBD2. The V gene's germline CDR1 is LGHNA and CDR2 YSLEER. The CDR3 runs 16 residues. Germline trimming cut 4 bases from V and 2 bases from J; bases unmatched to any gene: 8.

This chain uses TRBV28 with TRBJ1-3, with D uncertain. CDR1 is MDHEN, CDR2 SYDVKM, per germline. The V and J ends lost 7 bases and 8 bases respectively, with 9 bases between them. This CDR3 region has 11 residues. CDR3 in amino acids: CASTPGDTIYF. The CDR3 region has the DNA TGTGCCAGCACCCCCGGGGACACCATATATTTT.

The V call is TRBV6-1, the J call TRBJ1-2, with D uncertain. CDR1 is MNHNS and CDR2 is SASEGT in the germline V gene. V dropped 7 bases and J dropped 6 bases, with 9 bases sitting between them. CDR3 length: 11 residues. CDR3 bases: TGTGCCAGCACTGATTTCGATGGCTACACCTTC. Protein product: CASTDFDGYTF.

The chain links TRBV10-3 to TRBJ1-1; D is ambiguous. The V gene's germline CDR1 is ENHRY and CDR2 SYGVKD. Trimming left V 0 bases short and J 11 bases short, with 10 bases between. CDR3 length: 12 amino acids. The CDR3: CAISESRVVAFF. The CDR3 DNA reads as TGTGCCATCAGTGAGTCGAGGGTGGTGGCTTTCTTT.

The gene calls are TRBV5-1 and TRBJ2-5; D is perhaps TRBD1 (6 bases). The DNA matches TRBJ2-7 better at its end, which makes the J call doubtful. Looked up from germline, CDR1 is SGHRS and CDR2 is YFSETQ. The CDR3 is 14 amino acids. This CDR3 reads CASSLDRAYYEQYF. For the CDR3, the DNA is TGCGCCAGCAGCTTGGACAGGGCATACTACGAGCAGTACTTC.

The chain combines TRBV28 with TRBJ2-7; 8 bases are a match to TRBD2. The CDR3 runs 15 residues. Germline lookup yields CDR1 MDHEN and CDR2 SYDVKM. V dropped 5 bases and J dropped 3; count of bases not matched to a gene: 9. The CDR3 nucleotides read TGTGCCAGCAGTCCCGAGCGGGAGAGTCGCTACGAGCAGTACTTC. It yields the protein CASSPERESRYEQYF.

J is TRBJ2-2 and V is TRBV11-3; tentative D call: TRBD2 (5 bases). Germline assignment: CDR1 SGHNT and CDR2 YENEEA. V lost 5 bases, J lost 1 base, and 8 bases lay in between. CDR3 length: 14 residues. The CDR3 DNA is TGTGCCAGCAGCCCAGAGGGGAACACCGGGGAGCTGTTTTTT. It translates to CASSPEGNTGELFF.

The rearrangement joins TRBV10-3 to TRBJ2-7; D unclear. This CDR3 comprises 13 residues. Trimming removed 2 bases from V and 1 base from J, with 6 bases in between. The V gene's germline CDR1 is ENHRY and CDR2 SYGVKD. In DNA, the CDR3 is TGTGCCATCAGTGAGGCTATTTCCTACGAGCAGTACTTC. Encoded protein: CAISEAISYEQYF.

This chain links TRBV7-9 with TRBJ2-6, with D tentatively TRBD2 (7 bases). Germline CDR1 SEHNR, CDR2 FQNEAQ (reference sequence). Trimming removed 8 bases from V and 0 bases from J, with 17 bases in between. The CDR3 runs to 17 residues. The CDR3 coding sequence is TGTGCCAGCCTGGGGGGGGCGGGGCGCTCTGGGGCCAACGTCCTGACTTTC. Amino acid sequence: CASLGGAGRSGANVLTF.

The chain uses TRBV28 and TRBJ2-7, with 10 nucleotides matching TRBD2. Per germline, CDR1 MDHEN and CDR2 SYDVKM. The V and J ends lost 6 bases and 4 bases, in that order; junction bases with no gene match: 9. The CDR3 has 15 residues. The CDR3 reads CASRSSGRLKYEQYF. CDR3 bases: TGTGCCAGCAGGTCTAGCGGGAGATTAAAGTACGAGCAGTACTTC.

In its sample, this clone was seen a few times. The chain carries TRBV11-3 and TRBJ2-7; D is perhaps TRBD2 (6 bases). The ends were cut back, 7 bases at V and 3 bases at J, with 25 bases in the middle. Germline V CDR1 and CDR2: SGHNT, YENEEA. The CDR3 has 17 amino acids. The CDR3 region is CASTKGMGGRSVYEQYF. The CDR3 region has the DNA TGTGCCAGCACCAAAGGAATGGGGGGAAGGTCGGTCTACGAGCAGTACTTC.

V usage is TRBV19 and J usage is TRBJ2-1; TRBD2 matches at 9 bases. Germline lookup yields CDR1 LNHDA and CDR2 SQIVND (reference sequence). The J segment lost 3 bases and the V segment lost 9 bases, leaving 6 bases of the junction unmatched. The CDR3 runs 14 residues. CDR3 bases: TGTGCCAGCCGAAGACTAGCGGACTACAATGAGCAGTTCTTC. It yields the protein CASRRLADYNEQFF.

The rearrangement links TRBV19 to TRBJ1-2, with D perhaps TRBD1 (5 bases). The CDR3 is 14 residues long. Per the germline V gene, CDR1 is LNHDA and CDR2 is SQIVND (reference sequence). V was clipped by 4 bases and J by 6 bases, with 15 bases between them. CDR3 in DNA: TGTGCCAGTAGTAACCCCCCAGGGCGCGATGGCTACACCTTC. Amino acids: CASSNPPGRDGYTF.

The CDR3 DNA reads as TGCAGCGCGACTAGCGGGATCAATGAGCAGTTCTTC. This encodes CSATSGINEQFF. J is TRBJ2-1 and V is TRBV29-1, with 11 positions matching TRBD2. V dropped 7 bases and J dropped 6; count of bases not matched to a gene: 2. The germline V gene has CDR1 SQVTM and CDR2 ANQGSEA. The CDR3 has 12 residues.

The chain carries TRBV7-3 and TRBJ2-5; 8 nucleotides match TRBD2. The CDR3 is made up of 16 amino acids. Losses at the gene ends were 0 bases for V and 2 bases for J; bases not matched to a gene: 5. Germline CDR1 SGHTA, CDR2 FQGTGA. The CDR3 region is CASSLTLSSGQETQYF. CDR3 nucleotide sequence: TGTGCCAGCAGCTTAACGTTATCTAGCGGGCAAGAGACCCAGTACTTC.

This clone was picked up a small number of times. The CDR3 loop is CAWSLPTGGLSYEQYF. The CDR3 bases are TGTGCCTGGAGTCTGCCTACAGGGGGCTTGAGCTACGAGCAGTACTTC. V gene TRBV30 combines with J gene TRBJ2-5, with 9 bases aligning to TRBD1. The end of the DNA aligns better with TRBJ2-7, so the J call may be wrong. The CDR3 covers 16 residues. CDR1 GTSNPN and CDR2 SVGIG come from the germline V gene (reference sequence).

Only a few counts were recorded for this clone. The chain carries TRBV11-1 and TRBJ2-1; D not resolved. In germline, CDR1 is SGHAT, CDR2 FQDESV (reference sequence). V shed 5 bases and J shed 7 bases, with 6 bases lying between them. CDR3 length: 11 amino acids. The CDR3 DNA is TGTGCCAGCAGCCAATTTAATGAGCAGTTCTTC. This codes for CASSQFNEQFF.